These T cell receptor beta chains were read from a single sample in a study of regulatory and conventional T cells in RAG deficiency. Using immunoSEQ multiplex PCR, the repertoire was profiled, and TCRdb retains in-frame clones only, with some absent. Of 30,000 to 40,000 clones in the sample, about 78% are singletons; the top ten hold roughly 3.5%. These data are also associated with another study on regulatory T cells.

The specimen sequenced was CD4+ effector T cells sorted from blood. The receptors were sampled from a human donor in good health. The CDR3 runs from the conserved cysteine through the conserved F or W. A D gene is named only where the DNA matches it firmly. Only part of the rows carry a size: once, few, many, or a class if the clone is expanded.

D: -; size: -; J: TRBJ2-7; V: TRBV5-6; DNA: TGTGCCAGCAGCTTGGGCCGGGCCTTCGATGGAAAAGAGCAGTACTTC; CDR3: CASSLGRAFDGKEQYF
D: -; size: -; J: TRBJ2-3; V: TRBV2; DNA: TGTGCCAGCAGCCCAAGGGGGGGTACGCAGTATTTT; CDR3: CASSPRGGTQYF
D: -; size: -; J: TRBJ1-6; V: TRBV4-1; DNA: TGCGCCAGCAGCCAAGATGCGAGGGATTCACCCCTCCACTTT; CDR3: CASSQDARDSPLHF
D: TRBD1; size: -; J: TRBJ1-2; V: TRBV5-4; DNA: TGTGCCAGCAGCAAGGACAGGGCCTATGGCTACACCTTC; CDR3: CASSKDRAYGYTF
D: -; size: -; J: TRBJ1-6; V: TRBV7-9; DNA: TGTGCCAGCAGCTTTCTGGGCAGCTATAATTCACCCCTCCACTTT; CDR3: CASSFLGSYNSPLHF
D: -; size: -; J: TRBJ1-4; V: TRBV7-9; DNA: TGTGCCAGCAGCTGGACAGAGAATGAAAAACTGTTTTTT; CDR3: CASSWTENEKLFF
D: -; size: few; J: TRBJ2-7; V: TRBV6-5; DNA: TGTGCCAGCCGACAAATTGCGGGGGAGCAGTACTTC; CDR3: CASRQIAGEQYF
D: -; size: -; J: TRBJ2-3; V: TRBV2; DNA: TGTGCCAGCAGTGAAGGGGGGCCTTCAGATACGCAGTATTTT; CDR3: CASSEGGPSDTQYF
D: -; size: -; J: TRBJ1-2; V: TRBV7-8; DNA: TGTGCCAGCAGCTTAGCGTACGTAGGGTCGCGCTACACCTTC; CDR3: CASSLAYVGSRYTF
D: -; size: -; J: TRBJ2-7; V: TRBV27; DNA: TGTGCCAGCAAACGGGACCGCAGCTCCTACGAGCAGTACTTC; CDR3: CASKRDRSSYEQYF
D: -; size: once; J: TRBJ2-2; V: TRBV6-1; DNA: TGTGCCAGCACTTTTTTTGTCACCGGGGAGCTGTTTTTT; CDR3: CASTFFVTGELFF
D: TRBD1; size: once; J: TRBJ1-1; V: TRBV14; DNA: TGTGCCAGCAGCGGACGTACAGGGGCAATCATGAACACTGAAGCTTTCTTT; CDR3: CASSGRTGAIMNTEAFF
D: -; size: -; J: TRBJ2-3; V: TRBV5-6; DNA: TGTGCCAGCAGCTTCGTTCAGGGCTATGGCACAGATACGCAGTATTTT; CDR3: CASSFVQGYGTDTQYF
D: -; size: -; J: TRBJ2-7; V: TRBV6-5; DNA: TGTGCCAGCAGTTACTCGAGCGGGCTGAGCTCCTACGAGCAGTACTTC; CDR3: CASSYSSGLSSYEQYF
D: TRBD2; size: -; J: TRBJ2-1; V: TRBV2; DNA: TGTGCCAGCAGCCGCCTAGCGGGGGGGGGCAATGAGCAGTTCTTC; CDR3: CASSRLAGGGNEQFF
D: -; size: -; J: TRBJ2-3; V: TRBV27; DNA: TGTGCCAGCAGTTCCCGGGACGGGGGATATGATACGCAGTATTTT; CDR3: CASSSRDGGYDTQYF
D: -; size: -; J: TRBJ1-1; V: TRBV2; DNA: TGTGCCAGCAAGTTGTTGGGGGACGGGAACACTGAAGCTTTCTTT; CDR3: CASKLLGDGNTEAFF
D: -; size: -; J: TRBJ1-6; V: TRBV7-2; DNA: TGTGCCAGCAGCAGGGACGGGTCCTATAATTCACCCCTCCACTTT; CDR3: CASSRDGSYNSPLHF
D: -; size: -; J: TRBJ1-1; V: TRBV30; DNA: TGTGCCTGGAGCTGGGGAGCGTTTGAAGCTTTCTTT; CDR3: CAWSWGAFEAFF
D: -; size: -; J: TRBJ1-5; V: TRBV6-4; DNA: TGTGCCAGCAGTGTTCACAGAAATCAGCCCCAGCATTTT; CDR3: CASSVHRNQPQHF
D: TRBD1; size: -; J: TRBJ1-1; V: TRBV2; DNA: TGTGCCAGCAGATTACAGGGACAGCCGAACACTGAAGCTTTCTTT; CDR3: CASRLQGQPNTEAFF
D: -; size: -; J: TRBJ1-1; V: TRBV2; DNA: TGTGCCAGCAGGGGGAACCCTAACGCTGAAGCTTTCTTT; CDR3: CASRGNPNAEAFF
D: -; size: -; J: TRBJ1-1; V: TRBV7-9; DNA: TGTGCCAGCAGCTTCGGGACGTTGAGGACGCGGAACACTGAAGCTTTCTTT; CDR3: CASSFGTLRTRNTEAFF
D: -; size: -; J: TRBJ2-5; V: TRBV5-1; DNA: TGCGCCAGCAGCTGGTCCACTCAAGAGACCCAGTACTTC; CDR3: CASSWSTQETQYF
D: -; size: few; J: TRBJ1-1; V: TRBV18; DNA: TGTGCCAGCTCACCACAGGGCAACACTGAAGCTTTCTTT; CDR3: CASSPQGNTEAFF